This TCR beta chain was found in a study of control samples from healthy donors and cancer patients. Clones were sequenced by immunoSEQ multiplex PCR, and TCRdb holds only the in-frame ones, with some missing. The data hold about 140,000 clones, with 80% to 90% observed a single time. The CDR3 has 14 amino acids. Germline CDR1 and CDR2: SGHDN and FVKESK. V shed 5 bases, J shed 7 bases, and the junction held 5 bases outside the gene matches. This clone was observed a handful of times. Sequencing was carried out using blood. This chain joins TRBV14 and TRBJ1-6, with TRBD1 matching 7 bases. This receptor was obtained from a woman aged 25 to 39 in good health. The CDR3 DNA reads TGTGCCAGCAGCTTGACAGGGCTCAATTCACCCCTCCACTTT. Translation: CASSLTGLNSPLHF.